This T cell receptor beta chain is drawn from a study of cytotoxic CD8 clonotypes in ibrutinib-treated CLL. This table comes from immunoSEQ multiplex PCR, and its TCRdb copy is limited to in-frame clones, with some not included. The sample lists 200,000 to 250,000 clones; roughly 74% were seen once. The CDR3 runs 15 residues. Germline lookup yields CDR1 SGHTA and CDR2 FQGTGA. Trimming removed 3 bases from V and 0 bases from J; junction bases left unmatched: 2. The source material was PBMCs, sampled after 24 months of ibrutinib treatment. The sequence derives from a human donor with chronic lymphocytic leukemia. The V gene is TRBV7-3, the J gene TRBJ2-3; 8 bases agree with TRBD2. CDR3 sequence: CASSLERESTDTQYF. In DNA, the CDR3 is TGTGCCAGCAGCTTGGAGCGGGAGAGCACAGATACGCAGTATTTT. Combining the CDR3 with reference TRBV7-3 and TRBJ2-3 gives the whole variable domain GAGVSQTPSNKVTEKGKYVELRCDPISGHTALYWYRQSLGQGPEFLIYFQGTGAADDSGLPNDRFFAVRPEGSVSTLKIQRTERGDSAVYLCASSLERESTDTQYFGPGTRLTVL.